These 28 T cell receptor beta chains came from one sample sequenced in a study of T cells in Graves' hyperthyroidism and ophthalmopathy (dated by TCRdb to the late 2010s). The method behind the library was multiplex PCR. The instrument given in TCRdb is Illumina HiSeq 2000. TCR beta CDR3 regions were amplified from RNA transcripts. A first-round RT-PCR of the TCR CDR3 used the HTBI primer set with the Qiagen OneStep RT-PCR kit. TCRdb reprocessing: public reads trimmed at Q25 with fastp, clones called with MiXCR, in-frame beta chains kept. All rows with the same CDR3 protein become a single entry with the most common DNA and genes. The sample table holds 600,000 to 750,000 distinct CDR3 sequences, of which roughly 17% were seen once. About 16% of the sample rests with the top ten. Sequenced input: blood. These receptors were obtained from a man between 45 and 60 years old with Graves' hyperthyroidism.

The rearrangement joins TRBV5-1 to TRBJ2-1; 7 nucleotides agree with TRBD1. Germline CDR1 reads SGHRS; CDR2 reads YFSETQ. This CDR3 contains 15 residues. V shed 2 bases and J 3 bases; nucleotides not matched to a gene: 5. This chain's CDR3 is CASSFSGGGYNEQFF. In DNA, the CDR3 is TGCGCCAGCAGCTTTTCAGGGGGTGGCTACAATGAGCAGTTCTTC.

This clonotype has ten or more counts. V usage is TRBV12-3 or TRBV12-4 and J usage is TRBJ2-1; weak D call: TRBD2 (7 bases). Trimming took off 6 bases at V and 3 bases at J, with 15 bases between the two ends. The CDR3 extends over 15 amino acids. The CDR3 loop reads CASRPSGTSYNEQFF. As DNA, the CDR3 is TGTGCCAGCAGACCGAGCGGGACAAGCTACAATGAGCAGTTCTTC.

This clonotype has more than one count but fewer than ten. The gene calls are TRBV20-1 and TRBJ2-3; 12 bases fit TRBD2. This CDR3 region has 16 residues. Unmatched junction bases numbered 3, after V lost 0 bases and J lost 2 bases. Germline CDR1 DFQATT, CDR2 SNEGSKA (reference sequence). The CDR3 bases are TGCAGTGCTAGAGATTGGACTAGCGGGAACACAGATACGCAGTATTTT. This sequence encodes CSARDWTSGNTDTQYF.

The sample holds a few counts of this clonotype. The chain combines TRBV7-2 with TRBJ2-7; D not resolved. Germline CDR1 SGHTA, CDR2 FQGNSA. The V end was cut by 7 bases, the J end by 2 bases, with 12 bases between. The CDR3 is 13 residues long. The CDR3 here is CASTQSNPYEQYF. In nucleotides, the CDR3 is TGTGCCAGCACCCAATCGAACCCCTACGAGCAGTACTTC.

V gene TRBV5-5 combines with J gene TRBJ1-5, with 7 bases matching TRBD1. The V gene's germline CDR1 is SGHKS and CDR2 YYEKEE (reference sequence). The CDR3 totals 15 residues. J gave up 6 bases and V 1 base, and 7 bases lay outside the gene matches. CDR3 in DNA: TGTGCCAGCAGCTTGATACAGGGGCCGCCTCAGCCCCAGCATTTT. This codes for CASSLIQGPPQPQHF.

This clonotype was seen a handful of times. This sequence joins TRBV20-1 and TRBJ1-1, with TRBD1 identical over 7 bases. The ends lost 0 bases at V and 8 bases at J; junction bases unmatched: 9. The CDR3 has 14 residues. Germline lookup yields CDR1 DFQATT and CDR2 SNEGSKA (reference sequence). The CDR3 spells CSAREGSQGSEAFF. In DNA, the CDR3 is TGCAGTGCTAGAGAAGGTTCACAGGGGTCGGAAGCTTTCTTT.

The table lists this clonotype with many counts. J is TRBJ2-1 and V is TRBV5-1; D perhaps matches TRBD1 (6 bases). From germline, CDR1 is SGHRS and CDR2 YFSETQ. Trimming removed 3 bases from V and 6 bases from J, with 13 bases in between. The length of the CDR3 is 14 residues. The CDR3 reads CASSSHRDTNEQFF. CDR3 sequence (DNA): TGCGCCAGCAGCTCACACCGGGACACCAATGAGCAGTTCTTC.

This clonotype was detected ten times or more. CDR3 in amino acids: CATQPDAGTGETQYF. CDR3 nucleotide sequence: TGTGCCACTCAGCCCGACGCCGGGACAGGGGAGACCCAGTACTTC. V and J are TRBV10-3 and TRBJ2-5, with TRBD1 matching 9 bases. Per germline, CDR1 ENHRY and CDR2 SYGVKD. This CDR3 is 15 amino acids long. J lost 5 bases, V lost 10 bases, and 14 bases had no gene match.

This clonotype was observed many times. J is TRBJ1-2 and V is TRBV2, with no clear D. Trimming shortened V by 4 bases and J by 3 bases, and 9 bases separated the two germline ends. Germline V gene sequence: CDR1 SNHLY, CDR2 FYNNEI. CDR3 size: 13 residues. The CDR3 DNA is TGTGCCAGCAGTGCCGGGCCTGACTATGGCTACACCTTC. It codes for CASSAGPDYGYTF.

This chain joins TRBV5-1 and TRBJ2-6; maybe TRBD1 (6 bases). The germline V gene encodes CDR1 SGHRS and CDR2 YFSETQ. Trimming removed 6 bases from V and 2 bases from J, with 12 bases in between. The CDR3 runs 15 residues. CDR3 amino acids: CASTRDNAGANVLTF. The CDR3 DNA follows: TGCGCCAGCACCCGGGACAATGCTGGGGCCAACGTCCTGACTTTC.

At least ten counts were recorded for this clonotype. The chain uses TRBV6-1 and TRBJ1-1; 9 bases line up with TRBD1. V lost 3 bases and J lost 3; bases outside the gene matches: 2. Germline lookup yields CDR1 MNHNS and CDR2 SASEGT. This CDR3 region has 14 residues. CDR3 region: CASSDTGGYTEAFF. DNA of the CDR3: TGTGCCAGCAGTGATACAGGGGGCTACACTGAAGCTTTCTTT.

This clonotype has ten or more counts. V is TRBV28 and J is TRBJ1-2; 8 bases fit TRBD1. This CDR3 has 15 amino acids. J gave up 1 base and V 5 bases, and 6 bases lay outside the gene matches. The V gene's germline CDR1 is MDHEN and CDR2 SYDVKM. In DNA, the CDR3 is TGTGCCAGCAGTACTTCAGGGGGCTATAACTATGGCTACACCTTC. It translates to CASSTSGGYNYGYTF.

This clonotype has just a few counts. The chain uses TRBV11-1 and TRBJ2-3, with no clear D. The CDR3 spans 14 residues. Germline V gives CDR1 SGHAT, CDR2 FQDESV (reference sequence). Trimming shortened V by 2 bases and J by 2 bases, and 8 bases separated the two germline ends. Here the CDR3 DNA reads TGTGCCAGCAGCTTACAGGCTATCACAGATACGCAGTATTTT. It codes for CASSLQAITDTQYF.

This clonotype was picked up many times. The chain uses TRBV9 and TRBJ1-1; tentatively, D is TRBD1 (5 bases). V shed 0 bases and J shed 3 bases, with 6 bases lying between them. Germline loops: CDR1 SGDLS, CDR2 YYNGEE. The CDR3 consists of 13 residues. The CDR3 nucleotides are TGTGCCAGCAGCGTAGGAGGGGACACTGAAGCTTTCTTT. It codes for CASSVGGDTEAFF.

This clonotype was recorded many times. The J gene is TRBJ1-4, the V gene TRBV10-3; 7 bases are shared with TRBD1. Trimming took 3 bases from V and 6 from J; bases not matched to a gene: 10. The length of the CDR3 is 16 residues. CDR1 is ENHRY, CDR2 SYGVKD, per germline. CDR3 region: CAISDPGTVGDEKLFF. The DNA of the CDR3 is TGTGCCATCAGTGATCCTGGGACAGTTGGGGATGAAAAACTGTTTTTT.

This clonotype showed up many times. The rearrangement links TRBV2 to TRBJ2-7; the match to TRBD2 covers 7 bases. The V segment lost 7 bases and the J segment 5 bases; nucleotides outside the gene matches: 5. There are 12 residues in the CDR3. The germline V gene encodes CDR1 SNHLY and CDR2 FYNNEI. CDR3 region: CASTGTIHEQYF. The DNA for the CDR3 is TGTGCCAGCACCGGGACTATCCACGAGCAGTACTTC. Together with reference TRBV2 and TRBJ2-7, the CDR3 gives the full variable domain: EPEVTQTPSHQVTQMGQEVILRCVPISNHLYFYWYRQILGQKVEFLVSFYNNEISEKSEIFDDQFSVERPDGSNFTLKIRSTKLEDSAMYFCASTGTIHEQYFGPGTRLTVT.

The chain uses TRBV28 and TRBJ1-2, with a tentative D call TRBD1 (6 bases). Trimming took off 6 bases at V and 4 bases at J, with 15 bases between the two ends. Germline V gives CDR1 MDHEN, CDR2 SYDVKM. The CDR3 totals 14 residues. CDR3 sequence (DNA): TGTGCCAGCAGACTTGGGGGGGCGGCCTATGGCTACACCTTC. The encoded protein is CASRLGGAAYGYTF.

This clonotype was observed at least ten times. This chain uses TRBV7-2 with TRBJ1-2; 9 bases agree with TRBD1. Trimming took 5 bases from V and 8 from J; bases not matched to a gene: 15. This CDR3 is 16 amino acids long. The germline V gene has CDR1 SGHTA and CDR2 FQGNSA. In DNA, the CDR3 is TGTGCCAGCAGCCTAGGTGCATCCGGGACAGGGCGCGGCTACACCTTC. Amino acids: CASSLGASGTGRGYTF.

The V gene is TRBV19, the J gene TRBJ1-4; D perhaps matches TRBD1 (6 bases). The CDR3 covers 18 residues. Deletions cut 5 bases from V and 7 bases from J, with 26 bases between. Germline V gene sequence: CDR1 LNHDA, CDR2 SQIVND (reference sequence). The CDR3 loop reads CASSLRGGTTVLSEKLFF. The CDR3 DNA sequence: TGTGCCAGTAGTCTTCGAGGGGGGACGACAGTCTTGAGTGAAAAACTGTTTTTT.

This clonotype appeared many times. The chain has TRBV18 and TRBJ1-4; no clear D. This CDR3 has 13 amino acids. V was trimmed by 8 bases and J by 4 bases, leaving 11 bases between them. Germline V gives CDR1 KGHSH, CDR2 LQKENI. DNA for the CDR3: TGTGCCAGCCGCGAGACAAATAATGAAAAACTGTTTTTT. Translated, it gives CASRETNNEKLFF.

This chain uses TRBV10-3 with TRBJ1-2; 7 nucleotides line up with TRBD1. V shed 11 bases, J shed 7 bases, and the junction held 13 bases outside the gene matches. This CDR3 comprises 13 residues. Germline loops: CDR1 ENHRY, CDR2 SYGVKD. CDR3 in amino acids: CAAAYQGVVGYTF. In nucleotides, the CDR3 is TGTGCCGCCGCTTATCAGGGGGTCGTTGGCTACACCTTC.

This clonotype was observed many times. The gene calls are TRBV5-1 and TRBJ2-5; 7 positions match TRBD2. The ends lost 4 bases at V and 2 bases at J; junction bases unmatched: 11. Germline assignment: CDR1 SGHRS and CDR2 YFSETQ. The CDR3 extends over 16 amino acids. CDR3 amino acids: CASSPEPRGGQETQYF. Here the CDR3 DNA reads TGCGCCAGCAGCCCCGAGCCACGCGGGGGACAAGAGACCCAGTACTTC.

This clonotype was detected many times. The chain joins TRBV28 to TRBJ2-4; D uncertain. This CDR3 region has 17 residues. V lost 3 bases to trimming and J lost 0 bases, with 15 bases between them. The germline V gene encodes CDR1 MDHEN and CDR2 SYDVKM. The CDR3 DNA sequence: TGTGCCAGCAGTTTTCGAGGCTTAATCCTAGCCAAAAACATTCAGTACTTC. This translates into CASSFRGLILAKNIQYF.

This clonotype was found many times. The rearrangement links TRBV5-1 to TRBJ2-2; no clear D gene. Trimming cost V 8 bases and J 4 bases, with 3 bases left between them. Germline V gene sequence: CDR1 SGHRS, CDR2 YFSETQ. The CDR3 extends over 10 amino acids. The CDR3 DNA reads TGCGCCAGTGGCACCGGGGAGCTGTTTTTT. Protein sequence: CASGTGELFF.

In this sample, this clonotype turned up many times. Written as DNA, the CDR3 is TGTGCCACCAGTGAACCAAGTAGCGGGAAGGGCGGGGAGCTGTTTTTT. Translating gives CATSEPSSGKGGELFF. The chain uses TRBV24-1 and TRBJ2-2, with 8 bases lining up with TRBD2. The CDR3 runs to 16 residues. Germline-derived CDR1 and CDR2 are KGHDR and SFDVKD. With 4 bases clipped from V and 7 bases from J, the junction kept 10 bases outside the gene matches.

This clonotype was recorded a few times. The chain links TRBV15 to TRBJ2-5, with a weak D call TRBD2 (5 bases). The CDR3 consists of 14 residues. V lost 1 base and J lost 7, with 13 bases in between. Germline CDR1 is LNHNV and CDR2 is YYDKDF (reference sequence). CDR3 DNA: TGTGCCACCAGCAGAGTCGTCGGGGTTGGGACCCAGTACTTC. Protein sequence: CATSRVVGVGTQYF.

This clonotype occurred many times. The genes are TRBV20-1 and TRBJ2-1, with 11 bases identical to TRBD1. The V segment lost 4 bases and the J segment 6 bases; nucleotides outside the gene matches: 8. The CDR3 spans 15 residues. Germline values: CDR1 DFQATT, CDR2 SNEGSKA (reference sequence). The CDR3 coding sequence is TGCAGTGCTACCCCGGGACAGGGGGGGGCCAATGAGCAGTTCTTC. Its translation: CSATPGQGGANEQFF.

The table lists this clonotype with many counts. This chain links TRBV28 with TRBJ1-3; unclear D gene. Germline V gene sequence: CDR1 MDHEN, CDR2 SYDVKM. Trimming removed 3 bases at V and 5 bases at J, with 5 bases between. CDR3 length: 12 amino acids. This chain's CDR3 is CASSFSRNTIYF. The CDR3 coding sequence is TGTGCCAGCAGTTTTTCTCGAAACACCATATATTTT.